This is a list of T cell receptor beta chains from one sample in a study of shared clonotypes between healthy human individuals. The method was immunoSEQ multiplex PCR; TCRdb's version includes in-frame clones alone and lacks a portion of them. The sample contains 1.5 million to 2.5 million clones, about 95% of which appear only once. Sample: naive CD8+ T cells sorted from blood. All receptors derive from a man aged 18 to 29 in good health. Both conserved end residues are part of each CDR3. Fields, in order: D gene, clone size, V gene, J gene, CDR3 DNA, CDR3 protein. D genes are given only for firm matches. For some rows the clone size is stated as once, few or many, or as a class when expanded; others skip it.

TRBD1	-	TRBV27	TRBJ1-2	TGTGCCAGCAGGACAGGGGGCAGGTTATACTATGGCTACACCTTC	CASRTGGRLYYGYTF
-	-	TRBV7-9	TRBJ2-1	TGTGCCAGCAGCTTAGGTGGCATCGATGAGCAGTTCTTC	CASSLGGIDEQFF
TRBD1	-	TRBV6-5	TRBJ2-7	TGTGCCAGCAGTTGGGGACAGGGGGGAGGCGAGCAGTACTTC	CASSWGQGGGEQYF
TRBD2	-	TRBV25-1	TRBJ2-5	TGTGCCAGCAGTGAATCGGCGGGAGGGCCTTTGGAGACCCAGTACTTC	CASSESAGGPLETQYF
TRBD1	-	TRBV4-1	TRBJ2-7	TGCGCCAGCAGCCAAGAGGACAGGGGGAGTGGGGGTACTTTCGAGCAGTACTTC	CASSQEDRGSGGTFEQYF
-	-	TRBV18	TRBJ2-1	TGTGCCAGCTCACCCCCCTCTTTACTCGGCAATGAGCAGTTCTTC	CASSPPSLLGNEQFF
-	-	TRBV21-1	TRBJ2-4	TGTGCCAGCAGCAAGACCCAGTTTCTAGCCAAAAACATTCAGTACTTC	CASSKTQFLAKNIQYF
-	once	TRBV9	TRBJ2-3	TGTGCCAGCAGCGTCGGAGGACTGGGGACAGATACGCAGTATTTT	CASSVGGLGTDTQYF
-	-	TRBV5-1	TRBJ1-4	TGCGCCAGCAGCGGATCCGGGACAAGCGGTGAAAAACTGTTTTTT	CASSGSGTSGEKLFF
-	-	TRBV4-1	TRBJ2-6	TGCGCCAGCAGCCAAGGAAGGGACTCGAGCTCTGGGGCCAACGTCCTGACTTTC	CASSQGRDSSSGANVLTF
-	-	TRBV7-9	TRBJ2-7	TGTGCCAGCAGCTTTTCAGAAAGCTCCTACGAGCAGTACTTC	CASSFSESSYEQYF
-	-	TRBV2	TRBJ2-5	TGTGCCAGCAGAGAGAACAGGCTGGGGGAGACCCAGTACTTC	CASRENRLGETQYF
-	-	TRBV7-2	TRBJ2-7	TGTGCCAGCAGCTTAGTGGGGGCCGGGTCCTACGAGCAGTACTTC	CASSLVGAGSYEQYF
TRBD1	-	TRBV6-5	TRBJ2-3	TGTGCCAGCACCCTGGGGACAGGGGGCAGAGATACGCAGTATTTT	CASTLGTGGRDTQYF
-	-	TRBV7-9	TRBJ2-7	TGTGCCAGCAGCTTAGCGACCCCGCTGACAGACTACGAGCAGTACTTC	CASSLATPLTDYEQYF
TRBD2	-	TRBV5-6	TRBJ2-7	TGTGCCAGCAGCCCTACGGGACTAGCGGGAGGCTCCTATTACGAGCAGTACTTC	CASSPTGLAGGSYYEQYF
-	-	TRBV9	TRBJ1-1	TGTGCCAGCAGCGTACCACTAAGGGTATCAAACACTGAAGCTTTCTTT	CASSVPLRVSNTEAFF
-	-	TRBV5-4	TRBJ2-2	TGTGCCAGCAGCATCGGGGGCGGGGAGCTGTTTTTT	CASSIGGGELFF
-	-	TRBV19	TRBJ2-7	TGTGCCAGTAGTCCGCGCGAGTCCTACGAGCAGTACTTC	CASSPRESYEQYF
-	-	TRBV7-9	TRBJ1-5	TGTGCCAGCAGCTTAGGGGTAGGGCGTGATAGCAATCAGCCCCAGCATTTT	CASSLGVGRDSNQPQHF
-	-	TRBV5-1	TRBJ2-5	TGCGCCAGCAGCTTGTATACGGAAGTCCAAGAGACCCAGTACTTC	CASSLYTEVQETQYF
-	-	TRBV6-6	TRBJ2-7	TGTGCCAGCAGGTCGGAACCACAGGGCTCCTACGAGCAGTACTTC	CASRSEPQGSYEQYF